The next 7 T cell receptor beta chains were all read from a single sample in a study of breast tumors, draining lymph nodes, adjacent tissues. Breast cancer patients provided tissue from their axillary draining lymph nodes. TCRdb itself ran the multiplex PCR reads through MiXCR, one entry per CDR3 protein. The sample carries about 230,000 distinct CDR3 sequences, about 30% recorded once. The sample consisted of axillary lymph node tissue. These receptors originate from a female donor with breast cancer. Some clones in this sample may be carry-over from other donors' samples.

V usage is TRBV19 and J usage is TRBJ2-5; D is undetermined. Trimming took off 7 bases at V and 5 bases at J, with 8 bases between the two ends. The CDR3 loop spans 11 amino acids. The germline V gene encodes CDR1 LNHDA and CDR2 SQIVND (reference sequence). The CDR3 nucleotides are TGTGCCAGTATTCGGCGGGAGACCCAGTACTTC. Its translation is CASIRRETQYF.

About this clonotype: This CDR3 fails to terminate in the conserved phenylalanine or tryptophan, so it likely reflects a read error. The gene calls are TRBV7-9 and TRBJ2-5; 8 positions agree with TRBD2. Germline V gene lookup returns CDR1 SEHNR and CDR2 FQNEAQ (reference sequence). This CDR3 has 14 amino acids. J gave up 5 bases and V 4 bases, and 6 bases lay outside the gene matches. The CDR3 region is CASSSSGSRETQYL. As DNA, the CDR3 is TGTGCCAGCAGCTCCAGCGGGAGCAGGGAGACCCAGTACCTC.

In regard to this clonotype: A much larger clone lies a single base off, so this may be a read error. The chain couples TRBV20-1 to TRBJ2-7; D is unclear. Germline CDR1 is DFQATT and CDR2 is SNEGSKA (reference sequence). The CDR3 is made up of 11 amino acids. CDR3 sequence: CSARVPNEQSF. As DNA, the CDR3 is TGCAGTGCTAGAGTCCCCAACGAGCAGTCCTTC.

In this sample, this clonotype turned up many times. The rearrangement uses TRBV4-2 and TRBJ2-5; 7 nucleotides line up with TRBD2. Germline V gene data show CDR1 as LGHNA and CDR2 as YNFKEQ. The junction had 11 bases not matched to a gene; V was cut back by 3 bases and J by 4 bases. The CDR3 consists of 16 residues. CDR3 loop: CASSQRLREVGETQYF. The CDR3 DNA reads TGTGCCAGCAGCCAGCGCCTCCGGGAGGTGGGAGAGACCCAGTACTTC.

This clonotype appeared many times. This rearrangement joins TRBV10-3 to TRBJ2-1, with TRBD2 identical over 7 bases. CDR1 and CDR2 (germline): ENHRY, SYGVKD. The V gene end was trimmed by 0 bases and the J gene end by 8 bases; junction bases not matched to a gene: 7. This CDR3 spans 15 amino acids. The CDR3 bases are TGTGCCATCAGTGAGTCGATTGGCGGGAGCCATGAGCAGTTCTTC. Translation gives CAISESIGGSHEQFF.

This clonotype has at least ten counts. V is TRBV12-5 and J is TRBJ2-1; 12 nucleotides match TRBD2. V lost 2 bases to trimming and J lost 2 bases; unmatched junction nucleotides: 10. Germline CDR1 is LGHNT and CDR2 is FRNRAP. The CDR3 contains 19 residues. This CDR3 reads CASGLPLAPSGRAYNEQFF. The CDR3, as DNA: TGTGCTAGTGGTTTGCCTCTCGCCCCTAGCGGGAGGGCCTACAATGAGCAGTTCTTC.

This clonotype was detected many times. This chain uses TRBV20-1 with TRBJ2-7, with D maybe TRBD2 (5 bases). Per germline, CDR1 DFQATT and CDR2 SNEGSKA (reference sequence). CDR3 length equals 14 residues. Trimming cost V 0 bases and J 3 bases, with 12 bases left between them. The CDR3 region is CSARDSASRYEQYF. In DNA form, the CDR3 reads TGCAGTGCTAGAGATTCGGCTAGCCGCTACGAGCAGTACTTC.